Described below is a single T cell receptor (beta chain) sequence and its context. Its antigen is still unknown. This entry is derived from a study of OX40 agonist ivuxolimab in advanced cancers. Study as a whole: With ivuxolimab, an agonistic anti-OX40 (CD134) antibody, patients were treated. Participants, 82.7% male, averaged approximately 56 years of age, ranging from 23 to 79. Patients received intravenous ivuxolimab every 2 weeks at 0.01 to 10 mg/kg. Broader study findings: Fewer expanded clones were found on average in CD4+ than in CD8+ T cells.

Losses at the gene ends were 6 bases for V and 3 bases for J; bases not matched to a gene: 4. This CDR3 has 13 residues. In germline, CDR1 is SNHLY, CDR2 FYNNEI. TCRdb's table, derived via immunoSEQ multiplex PCR, lists solely in-frame clones and lacks some. The repertoire consists of fewer than 70,000 clones, with approximately 89% occurring once and the leading ten covering about 0.95%. The chain combines TRBV2 with TRBJ1-2; 7 positions match TRBD1. This specimen was CD4+ or CD8+ T cells sorted from blood, taken in a trial of the OX40 agonist ivuxolimab. This TCR was recovered from an adult with an advanced solid tumor such as melanoma, head and neck, liver or kidney cancer. The CDR3 region has the DNA TGTGCCAGCAGCGCCGGGACAGACTATGGCTACACCTTC. It yields the protein CASSAGTDYGYTF.